This T cell receptor (beta chain) was recovered during a study of cytomegalovirus exposure and HLA in healthy donors. A multiplex PCR was run with 60 Vbeta primers and 13 Jbeta primers. Clones were sequenced by immunoSEQ multiplex PCR, and TCRdb holds only the in-frame ones, with some missing. Of about 160,000 clones detected, approximately 81% appear once; the ten largest clones hold roughly 0.75%. Per the germline V gene, CDR1 is SGHTA and CDR2 is FQGNSA. V gave up 1 base and J gave up 4 bases; unmatched junction bases: 4. The CDR3 spans 15 residues. Regarding this clone: What it recognizes is unknown.

The study's findings and limits: Sequencing likely generated an artifact that appeared as a cluster of highly shared sequence variants.

The origin of this receptor is a woman between 18 and 30 years old in good health and CMV-seronegative. The sample taken for sequencing was PBMCs. This chain links TRBV7-2 with TRBJ1-2; TRBD1 matches 9 bases. The CDR3: CASSLVGQGAYGYTF. CDR3 nucleotide sequence: TGTGCCAGCAGCTTAGTGGGACAGGGCGCCTATGGCTACACCTTC.